A single sample is the source of the 22 T cell receptor beta chains below, sequenced in a study of breast tumors, draining lymph nodes, adjacent tissues. TCRdb reprocessed the multiplex PCR reads with MiXCR, giving one entry per CDR3 protein. In the table there are around 66,000 distinct CDR3 sequences, about 40% of which are singletons. The specimen sequenced was breast tumor tissue. The source is a female donor with breast cancer. Some clones in this sample may be carry-over from other donors' samples.

This clonotype rates as medium-sized. This chain links TRBV20-1 with TRBJ2-3; D uncertain. From germline, CDR1 is DFQATT and CDR2 SNEGSKA (reference sequence). This CDR3 contains 14 residues. Between the trimmed V and J ends, which lost 5 bases and 4 bases, there was a span of 16 bases. The CDR3 nucleotides are TGCAGTGCTGCCCCTTACCCCCCGCCAGATACGCAGTATTTT. Translated, it gives CSAAPYPPPDTQYF.

At least ten counts were recorded for this clonotype. The chain employs TRBV6-6 and TRBJ1-5, with a tentative D call TRBD1 (6 bases). Trimming removed 6 bases from V and 1 base from J, with 10 bases in between. The CDR3 contains 14 residues. Germline lookup yields CDR1 MNHNY and CDR2 SVGAGI (reference sequence). The CDR3 DNA is TGTGCCAGCAGGCCCACAGGGAGCAATCAGCCCCAGCATTTT. Translation gives CASRPTGSNQPQHF.

This clonotype was picked up many times. The V gene is TRBV7-2, the J gene TRBJ1-1; D is possibly TRBD1 (6 bases). V lost 5 bases to trimming and J lost 7 bases, with 11 bases between them. The V gene's germline CDR1 is SGHTA and CDR2 FQGNSA. This CDR3 spans 12 amino acids. CDR3 region: CASSPDRGEAFF. The CDR3, as DNA: TGTGCCAGCAGCCCGGACAGAGGTGAAGCTTTCTTT.

This clonotype occurred many times. Because the CDR3's place on the DNA is in doubt, the DNA is left out and the CDR3 is given as listed by TCRdb. CDR3 loop: CISVPEEAFGGEQETQYF. J is TRBJ2-5 and V is TRBV7-5. TRBV7-5 is deemed a pseudogene. Ends included, the CDR3 has 18 residues.

This clonotype has at least ten counts. The V and J genes are TRBV12-5 and TRBJ2-6; perhaps TRBD2 as D (6 bases). The CDR3 sequence is 16 residues long. V was cut by 6 bases and J by 0 bases, with 12 bases left in between. Germline V CDR1 and CDR2: LGHNT, FRNRAP. The CDR3 DNA follows: TGTGCTAGTGGGGGGGGACGGGCCTCTGGGGCCAACGTCCTGACTTTC. It encodes CASGGGRASGANVLTF.

The J gene is TRBJ1-6, the V gene TRBV5-6; possible D gene TRBD1, 6 bases. Germline loops: CDR1 SGHDT, CDR2 YYEEEE. V was pared by 5 bases and J by 14 bases, with 20 bases between. The CDR3 is made up of 14 amino acids. This CDR3 reads CASRPPAGALALHF. The CDR3, as DNA: TGTGCCAGCAGACCCCCGGCGGGGGCCCTAGCCCTCCACTTT.

The sample holds many counts of this clonotype. The rearrangement links TRBV7-3 to TRBJ2-1; D is undetermined. Germline V CDR1 and CDR2: SGHTA, FQGTGA. The germline V and J ends were trimmed by 2 bases and 10 bases, with 9 bases remaining between them. CDR3 size: 12 residues. This CDR3 is CASSLGPAEQFF. The CDR3 nucleotides are TGTGCCAGCAGCTTAGGACCTGCAGAGCAGTTCTTC.

In this sample, this clonotype turned up a few times. The chain uses TRBV19 and TRBJ2-3, with TRBD2 matching over 7 bases. The CDR3 runs 16 residues. From germline, CDR1 is LNHDA and CDR2 SQIVND (reference sequence). This CDR3 is CARDLGGGRFTDTQYF. CDR3 bases: TGTGCTAGAGATCTTGGGGGGGGGAGATTCACAGATACGCAGTATTTT.

The sample holds one count of this clonotype. A junction end diverges from the germline sequence, so it may reflect a read error. The chain links TRBV19 to TRBJ2-3; D tentatively fits TRBD1 or TRBD2 (6 bases each). The CDR3 runs 16 residues. Germline values: CDR1 LNHDA, CDR2 SQIVND (reference sequence). In DNA, the CDR3 is TGTGCCAGTAGTATCAGAGGGGGGCAGTACACAAATACGCAGTATTTT. This translates into CASSIRGGQYTNTQYF.

The table lists this clonotype with many counts. The chain is built from TRBV3-1 and TRBJ2-3; TRBD2 matches 10 bases. The CDR3 sequence is 15 residues long. V lost 8 bases and J lost 4; bases outside the gene matches: 9. From germline, CDR1 is LGHDT and CDR2 YNNKEL (reference sequence). CDR3 DNA: TGTGCCAGCCACCCTAGCGGGAGTATCTCAGATACGCAGTATTTT. Translated: CASHPSGSISDTQYF.

The chain carries TRBV11-3 and TRBJ2-3, with TRBD2 matching over 8 bases. Germline trimming cut 0 bases from V and 11 bases from J; bases unmatched to any gene: 10. CDR3 length: 15 residues. Germline lookup yields CDR1 SGHNT and CDR2 YENEEA. CDR3 sequence reads: CASSLEPGGYNEQYF. As DNA, the CDR3 is TGTGCCAGCAGCTTAGAACCGGGGGGGTACAATGAGCAGTATTTT. Drawing the rest from reference TRBV11-3 and TRBJ2-3, the complete variable domain is EAGVVQSPRYKIIEKKQPVAFWCNPISGHNTLYWYLQNLGQGPELLIRYENEEAVDDSQLPKDRFSAERLKGVDSTLKIQPAELGDSAVYLCASSLEPGGYNEQYFGPGTRLTVL.

The J gene is TRBJ2-3, the V gene TRBV24-1; 15 bases are shared with TRBD2. V shed 4 bases and J 9 bases; nucleotides not matched to a gene: 10. In germline, CDR1 is KGHDR, CDR2 SFDVKD. This CDR3 is 17 amino acids long. The CDR3 coding sequence is TGTGCCACCAGTGAGCCGGGACTAGCGGGGGGAGCAAGCACGCAGTATTTT. As protein: CATSEPGLAGGASTQYF.

Notes on this clonotype: This CDR3 fails to terminate in the conserved phenylalanine or tryptophan, so it likely reflects a read error. This chain connects TRBV14 to TRBJ1-5; D perhaps matches TRBD1 (6 bases). Per the germline V gene, CDR1 is SGHDN and CDR2 is FVKESK. The CDR3 consists of 14 residues. With 4 bases removed from V and 12 bases from J, the gap between germline ends came to 19 bases. The CDR3 nucleotides read TGTGCCAGCAGCCTGACAGGCACACAATCGCTCCAGCATCTT. It yields the protein CASSLTGTQSLQHL.

This clonotype occurred many times. The CDR3 spells CATSRSRGGNTIYF. The CDR3 DNA sequence: TGTGCCACCAGCAGATCCAGAGGGGGAAACACCATATATTTT. V is TRBV15 and J is TRBJ1-3; D is unresolved. The germline V and J ends were trimmed by 2 bases and 4 bases, with 9 bases remaining between them. The CDR3 is made up of 14 amino acids. The germline CDR1 and CDR2 sequences are LNHNV and YYDKDF (reference sequence).

A note on this clonotype: At one boundary the junction diverges from the germline segment, which might be a read error. This sequence joins TRBV7-7 and TRBJ2-2, with D possibly matching TRBD2 (5 bases). This CDR3 contains 15 residues. Per the germline V gene, CDR1 is SSHAT and CDR2 is FNYEAQ (reference sequence). The chain's CDR3 is CASSLAWRPNRELFF. CDR3 nucleotide sequence: TGTGCTAGCAGCTTAGCGTGGCGGCCAAACCGGGAGCTGTTTTTT.

V gene TRBV6-2 or TRBV6-3 combines with J gene TRBJ2-3; 7 nucleotides align to TRBD2. Germline V CDR1 and CDR2: MNHEY, SVGEGT. The junction had 10 bases not matched to a gene; V was cut back by 9 bases and J by 1 base. This CDR3 has 15 amino acids. CDR3 protein: CARVQRGPCTDTQYF. The CDR3 nucleotides are TGTGCCAGAGTCCAGCGGGGTCCTTGCACAGATACGCAGTATTTT.

This clonotype showed up just a few times. An end of the junction does not agree with germline; a read error may underlie this. The rearrangement joins TRBV5-1 to TRBJ2-2, with 9 bases that match TRBD2. This CDR3 region has 14 residues. CDR1 and CDR2 (germline): SGHRS, YFSETQ. CDR3 in DNA: TGTGCCAGCAGCCTAGCGGGAAACACCGGGGAGCTGTTTTTT. Translated, it gives CASSLAGNTGELFF. Using reference TRBV5-1 and TRBJ2-2 for the parts outside the CDR3, the full variable domain is KAGVTQTPRYLIKTRGQQVTLSCSPISGHRSVSWYQQTPGQGLQFLFEYFSETQRNKGNFPGRFSGRQFSNSRSEMNVSTLELGDSALYLCASSLAGNTGELFFGEGSRLTVL.

This chain connects TRBV11-3 to TRBJ2-3; either TRBD1 or TRBD2 may supply D (7 bases each). This CDR3 has 17 amino acids. Trimming left V 1 base short and J 2 bases short, with 16 bases between. CDR1 and CDR2 (germline): SGHNT, YENEEA. The CDR3 loop reads CASSLGGRGQYTDTQYF. Here the CDR3 DNA reads TGTGCCAGCAGCTTAGGAGGGAGGGGGCAGTACACAGATACGCAGTATTTT.

This chain joins TRBV24-1 and TRBJ2-1; 12 bases align to TRBD2. Germline lookup yields CDR1 KGHDR and CDR2 SFDVKD. Losses at the gene ends were 3 bases for V and 6 bases for J; bases not matched to a gene: 2. The CDR3 covers 15 residues. CDR3 in DNA: TGTGCCACCAGTGATGCTAGCGGGGGGGCCAATGAGCAGTTCTTC. Translation gives CATSDASGGANEQFF.

This clonotype was recorded at least ten times. The chain uses TRBV7-8 and TRBJ1-2; possible D gene TRBD1, 5 bases. CDR3 size: 16 residues. CDR1 and CDR2 from the germline V gene are SGHVS and FQNEAQ. V gave up 5 bases and J gave up 0 bases, with 16 bases separating them. The CDR3, as DNA: TGTGCCAGCAGCCCAAGAACAGGAAATTCTAACTATGGCTACACCTTC. Protein product: CASSPRTGNSNYGYTF.

The chain has TRBV9 and TRBJ2-3; TRBD2 is a possible D gene (6 bases). This CDR3 comprises 16 residues. V lost 3 bases to trimming and J lost 2 bases, with 16 bases between them. Germline V gene data show CDR1 as SGDLS and CDR2 as YYNGEE. This CDR3 is CASSAYPAGITDTQYF. Here the CDR3 DNA reads TGTGCCAGCAGCGCCTACCCGGCGGGGATCACAGATACGCAGTATTTT.

The rearrangement joins TRBV10-1 to TRBJ2-5; 11 bases agree with TRBD2. This CDR3 region has 15 residues. The germline gives CDR1 WNHNN, CDR2 SYGVQD (reference sequence). V was pared by 5 bases and J by 5 bases, with 7 bases of the junction left unmatched. The CDR3 sequence is CASSQSVAGGETQYF. The CDR3 bases are TGCGCCAGCAGTCAATCGGTAGCGGGAGGGGAGACCCAGTACTTC.